Listed here are 27 T cell receptor beta chains from one sample, sequenced in a study of blood T cell repertoires in COVID-19 (dated by TCRdb to the early 2020s). Library construction relied on the immunoSEQ multiplex PCR assay. In TCRdb, the immuneACCESS table is reduced to in-frame sequences with V and J assigned. These tables do not hold every clone; where another copy was compared, an unresolved V gene accounts for under half, and the others remain unexplained. The sample has 350,000 to 400,000 clones on record, more than 75% of them singletons. The leading ten clones occupy approximately 1.9% of the sample. The material sequenced was PBMCs or T cells enriched from blood (not recorded which). Receptor source: a man aged 35 to 55 in a cohort exposed to, infected with or recovered from COVID-19 (not recorded which).

The CDR3 loop reads CASRWCGRNTEAFF. The CDR3 DNA sequence: TGTGCCAGCAGGTGGTGCGGTAGGAACACTGAAGCTTTCTTT. The rearrangement uses TRBV21-1 and TRBJ1-1. TRBV21-1 counts as a pseudogene. The CDR3 length is 14 residues.

V usage is TRBV19 and J usage is TRBJ1-1; 8 positions agree with TRBD1. The germline V gene has CDR1 LNHDA and CDR2 SQIVND (reference sequence). Trimming cost V 4 bases and J 5 bases; bases outside gene matches: 6. This CDR3 is 14 amino acids long. The CDR3, as DNA: TGTGCCAGTAGTACCGACAGGGGTTGGACTGAAGCTTTCTTT. As protein: CASSTDRGWTEAFF.

V is TRBV19 and J is TRBJ1-2; TRBD1 aligns across 7 bases. V dropped 5 bases and J dropped 4; count of bases not matched to a gene: 4. The CDR3 length is 13 residues. Germline-derived CDR1 and CDR2 are LNHDA and SQIVND (reference sequence). CDR3 region: CASSPEGAYGYTF. The CDR3 nucleotides are TGTGCCAGTAGTCCAGAGGGGGCCTATGGCTACACCTTC.

CDR3 in amino acids: CASSLGVRDNSDEQYF. CDR3 coding DNA: TGTGCCAGCAGCTTGGGAGTACGGGACAATTCGGACGAGCAGTACTTC. This chain connects TRBV5-5 to TRBJ2-7; possible D gene TRBD1, 6 bases. Trimming cost V 0 bases and J 5 bases, with 18 bases left between them. The CDR3 loop spans 16 amino acids. Germline V gene lookup returns CDR1 SGHKS and CDR2 YYEKEE (reference sequence).

This chain uses TRBV3-1 (or the pseudogene TRBV3-2) with TRBJ1-6; D remains unclear. The V gene lost 1 base and the J gene lost 7 bases, with 8 bases spanning the gap. This CDR3 contains 14 residues. From germline, CDR1 is LGHDT and CDR2 YNNKEL (reference sequence). As DNA, the CDR3 is TGTGCCAGCAGCCAAGCCGGGGTCAATTCACCCCTCCACTTT. It codes for CASSQAGVNSPLHF.

The chain recombines TRBV5-6 with TRBJ2-3; 9 nucleotides agree with TRBD1. The CDR3 has 17 amino acids. Looked up from germline, CDR1 is SGHDT and CDR2 is YYEEEE. Trimming removed 1 base from V and 0 bases from J; junction bases left unmatched: 6. Written as DNA, the CDR3 is TGTGCCAGCAGCTTGATTGCTGGGACAGGGAGCACAGATACGCAGTATTTT. This encodes CASSLIAGTGSTDTQYF.

The chain employs TRBV20-1 and TRBJ2-5; D may be TRBD1 (5 bases). CDR3 length: 14 amino acids. The V end was cut by 3 bases, the J end by 0 bases, with 11 bases between. Germline V gene data show CDR1 as DFQATT and CDR2 as SNEGSKA (reference sequence). The CDR3: CSASPQGHQETQYF. The DNA of the CDR3 is TGCAGTGCTAGTCCGCAGGGTCACCAAGAGACCCAGTACTTC.

The gene calls are TRBV5-1 and TRBJ2-2; 9 bases match TRBD1. The CDR3 loop spans 15 amino acids. The germline V gene has CDR1 SGHRS and CDR2 YFSETQ. Losses at the gene ends were 3 bases for V and 3 bases for J; bases not matched to a gene: 3. The CDR3 DNA reads as TGCGCCAGCAGCTACAGGGGGCAGGACACCGGGGAGCTGTTTTTT. Translating gives CASSYRGQDTGELFF.

The gene calls are TRBV5-1 and TRBJ1-1; TRBD1 might be the D (6 bases). V lost 0 bases and J lost 4, with 13 bases in between. In germline, CDR1 is SGHRS, CDR2 YFSETQ. The CDR3 spans 15 residues. The CDR3 coding sequence is TGCGCCAGCAGCTTGGCGGGCAGGGGTGGCACTGAAGCTTTCTTT. Its translation: CASSLAGRGGTEAFF.

This chain links TRBV30 with TRBJ1-6; a weak D match, TRBD1 (5 bases). This CDR3 is 14 amino acids long. Trimming took off 3 bases at V and 3 bases at J, with 9 bases between the two ends. CDR1 GTSNPN and CDR2 SVGIG come from the germline V gene (reference sequence). As DNA, the CDR3 is TGTGCCTGGAGCGAGACAGTCTATAATTCACCCCTCCACTTT. Protein: CAWSETVYNSPLHF.

The rearrangement joins TRBV11-3 to TRBJ1-1, with 7 bases identical to TRBD1. There are 14 residues in the CDR3. V was pared by 4 bases and J by 2 bases, with 4 bases of the junction left unmatched. Germline CDR1 reads SGHNT; CDR2 reads YENEEA. As DNA, the CDR3 is TGTGCCAGCAGCTACTCAGGGGGTAACACTGAAGCTTTCTTT. This gives the protein CASSYSGGNTEAFF.

The chain employs TRBV18 and TRBJ1-2, with TRBD1 identical over 10 bases. The CDR3 runs to 15 residues. Germline loops: CDR1 KGHSH, CDR2 LQKENI. Germline trimming cut 3 bases from V and 2 bases from J; bases unmatched to any gene: 3. For the CDR3, the DNA is TGTGCCAGCTCACCGACAGGGGGCCTAAACTATGGCTACACCTTC. Its protein product is CASSPTGGLNYGYTF.

The count of this clone is one. This chain joins TRBV29-1 and TRBJ1-1, with TRBD1 identical over 7 bases. V shed 5 bases, J shed 4 bases, and the junction held 4 bases outside the gene matches. Germline CDR1 and CDR2: SQVTM and ANQGSEA. The CDR3 is 12 amino acids. The CDR3 coding sequence is TGCAGCGTTTACAGGGGAAGCACTGAAGCTTTCTTT. Protein sequence: CSVYRGSTEAFF.

The chain combines TRBV5-1 with TRBJ2-7; D possibly corresponds to TRBD2 (6 bases). Germline CDR1 SGHRS, CDR2 YFSETQ. Trimming took 0 bases from V and 2 from J, leaving 15 bases between them. This CDR3 contains 16 residues. The CDR3, as DNA: TGCGCCAGCAGCTTGGGTTCCCCGGGAGCCACCTACGAGCAGTACTTC. Amino acids: CASSLGSPGATYEQYF. The full variable domain, its missing parts supplied by reference TRBV5-1 and TRBJ2-7, is KAGVTQTPRYLIKTRGQQVTLSCSPISGHRSVSWYQQTPGQGLQFLFEYFSETQRNKGNFPGRFSGRQFSNSRSEMNVSTLELGDSALYLCASSLGSPGATYEQYFGPGTRLTVT.

The V and J genes are TRBV5-1 and TRBJ2-5; maybe TRBD1 (6 bases). The V gene's germline CDR1 is SGHRS and CDR2 YFSETQ. The V gene lost 1 base and the J gene lost 6 bases, with 13 bases spanning the gap. The CDR3 runs to 14 residues. The CDR3 loop is CASSLQGTLKTQYF. DNA of the CDR3: TGCGCCAGCAGCTTGCAGGGGACATTGAAGACCCAGTACTTC.

The chain links TRBV5-1 to TRBJ1-1, with unresolved D. This CDR3 is built from 13 residues. Trimming cost V 4 bases and J 2 bases, with 9 bases left between them. CDR1 and CDR2 from the germline V gene are SGHRS and YFSETQ. The DNA of the CDR3 is TGCGCCAGCAGCGCCAGAAGTAACACTGAAGCTTTCTTT. Amino acids: CASSARSNTEAFF.

The genes are TRBV6-2 or TRBV6-3 and TRBJ2-7; 10 bases are a match to TRBD2. V lost 2 bases, J lost 5 bases, and 12 bases stayed unmatched. This CDR3 region has 17 residues. The V gene's germline CDR1 is MNHEY and CDR2 SVGEGT. The CDR3 loop reads CASSYPPLAGVGHEQYF. DNA for the CDR3: TGTGCCAGCAGTTACCCGCCTCTAGCGGGAGTTGGCCACGAGCAGTACTTC.

CDR3 coding DNA: TGTGCCAGTAGTATAGGCAGGGGCCTCATGAACACTGAAGCTTTCTTT. This translates into CASSIGRGLMNTEAFF. The rearrangement links TRBV19 to TRBJ1-1, with D perhaps matching TRBD1 (6 bases). CDR1 is LNHDA and CDR2 is SQIVND in the germline V gene (reference sequence). Trimming pared 1 base from V and 0 bases from J, leaving 12 bases between. The CDR3 has 16 amino acids. Drawing the rest from reference TRBV19 and TRBJ1-1, the complete variable domain is DGGITQSPKYLFRKEGQNVTLSCEQNLNHDAMYWYRQDPGQGLRLIYYSQIVNDFQKGDIAEGYSVSREKKESFPLTVTSAQKNPTAFYLCASSIGRGLMNTEAFFGQGTRLTVV.

J is TRBJ2-1 and V is TRBV28; TRBD2 aligns across 7 bases. This CDR3 has 16 amino acids. V was pared by 4 bases and J by 0 bases, with 6 bases of the junction left unmatched. Germline V gene sequence: CDR1 MDHEN, CDR2 SYDVKM. This CDR3 is CASSSIGGGSYNEQFF. CDR3 nucleotide sequence: TGTGCCAGCAGTTCCATCGGCGGGGGCTCCTACAATGAGCAGTTCTTC. Looking up the rest from reference TRBV28 and TRBJ2-1 gives the full variable domain: DVKVTQSSRYLVKRTGEKVFLECVQDMDHENMFWYRQDPGLGLRLIYFSYDVKMKEKGDIPEGYSVSREKKERFSLILESASTNQTSMYLCASSSIGGGSYNEQFFGPGTRLTVL.

This CDR3 is CASSSLSNSPLHF. CDR3 sequence (DNA): TGTGCCAGCAGCTCCTTGAGCAATTCACCCCTCCACTTT. V usage is TRBV7-9 and J usage is TRBJ1-6; D gene ambiguous. The germline gives CDR1 SEHNR, CDR2 FQNEAQ (reference sequence). This CDR3 is 13 amino acids long. Trimming left V 4 bases short and J 7 bases short, with 8 bases between.

The V and J genes are TRBV6-1 and TRBJ2-6; 7 nucleotides line up with TRBD1. The germline V gene encodes CDR1 MNHNS and CDR2 SASEGT. This CDR3 comprises 18 residues. J was trimmed by 0 bases and V by 2 bases; bases with no gene match: 7. The CDR3 sequence is CASSERDSHSSGANVLTF. CDR3 DNA: TGTGCCAGCAGTGAAAGGGACAGCCATTCCTCTGGGGCCAACGTCCTGACTTTC.

This chain joins TRBV7-2 and TRBJ1-5, with a tentative D call TRBD1 (6 bases). V was trimmed by 5 bases and J by 4 bases, leaving 15 bases between them. The CDR3 totals 15 residues. Germline values: CDR1 SGHTA, CDR2 FQGNSA. CDR3 DNA sequence: TGTGCCAGCAGCGCGACAGGCCCCACAAATCAGCCCCAGCATTTT. Translated, it gives CASSATGPTNQPQHF.

The chain is built from TRBV6-5 and TRBJ2-2; D is uncertain. Germline V gene sequence: CDR1 MNHEY, CDR2 SVGAGI. The CDR3 sequence is 15 residues long. Between the trimmed V and J ends, which lost 7 bases and 3 bases, there was a span of 15 bases. CDR3 sequence: CASKTLDTHTGELFF. The CDR3 nucleotides are TGTGCCAGCAAAACCTTAGACACTCACACCGGGGAGCTGTTTTTT.

The chain combines TRBV6-5 with TRBJ1-1; D gene unclear. In germline, CDR1 is MNHEY, CDR2 SVGAGI. CDR3 length: 15 residues. V gave up 7 bases and J gave up 0 bases, with 15 bases separating them. DNA of the CDR3: TGTGCCAGCATAGGGAGGCCAGAGTTGAACACTGAAGCTTTCTTT. Encoded protein: CASIGRPELNTEAFF.

This chain connects TRBV7-8 to TRBJ1-5, with a tentative D call TRBD1 (5 bases). Germline V gene data show CDR1 as SGHVS and CDR2 as FQNEAQ. The CDR3 is 15 residues long. V gave up 0 bases and J gave up 6 bases, with 12 bases separating them. The CDR3 DNA reads as TGTGCCAGCAGCTTAGCCCGCACAGGACGTCAGCCCCAGCATTTT. Its protein product is CASSLARTGRQPQHF.

The CDR3 coding sequence is TGTGCCAGCAGTTCAGGAGAATCCGACAGGGGTCTTTGGAATGGCTACACCTTC. Translated: CASSSGESDRGLWNGYTF. V is TRBV27 and J is TRBJ1-2; 8 bases are shared with TRBD1. The V gene's germline CDR1 is MNHEY and CDR2 SMNVEV (reference sequence). The CDR3 runs to 18 residues. V shed 4 bases and J 6 bases; nucleotides not matched to a gene: 19.

In this sample, this clone turned up a few times. V usage is TRBV19 and J usage is TRBJ2-5; 10 nucleotides match TRBD1. The V segment lost 5 bases and the J segment 1 base; nucleotides outside the gene matches: 1. The CDR3 runs to 14 residues. Germline V CDR1 and CDR2: LNHDA, SQIVND (reference sequence). CDR3 DNA sequence: TGTGCCAGTAGTGACAGGGGGCTCCAAGAGACCCAGTACTTC. Its translation is CASSDRGLQETQYF. The complete variable domain, with remaining parts taken from reference TRBV19 and TRBJ2-5, reads DGGITQSPKYLFRKEGQNVTLSCEQNLNHDAMYWYRQDPGQGLRLIYYSQIVNDFQKGDIAEGYSVSREKKESFPLTVTSAQKNPTAFYLCASSDRGLQETQYFGPGTRLLVL.